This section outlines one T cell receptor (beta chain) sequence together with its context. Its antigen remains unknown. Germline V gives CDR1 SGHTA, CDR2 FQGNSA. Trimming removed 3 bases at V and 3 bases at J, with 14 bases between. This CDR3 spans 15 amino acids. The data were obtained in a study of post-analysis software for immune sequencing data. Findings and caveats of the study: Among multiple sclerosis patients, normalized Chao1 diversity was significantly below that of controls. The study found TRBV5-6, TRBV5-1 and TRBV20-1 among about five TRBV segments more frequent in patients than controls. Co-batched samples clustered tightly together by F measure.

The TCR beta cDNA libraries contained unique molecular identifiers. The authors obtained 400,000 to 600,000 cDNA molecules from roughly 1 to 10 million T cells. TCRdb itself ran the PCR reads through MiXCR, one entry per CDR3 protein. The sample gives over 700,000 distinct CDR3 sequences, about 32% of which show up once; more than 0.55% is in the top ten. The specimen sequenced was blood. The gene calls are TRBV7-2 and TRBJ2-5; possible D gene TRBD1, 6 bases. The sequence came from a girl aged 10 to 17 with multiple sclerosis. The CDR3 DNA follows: TGTGCCAGCAGCTTCAGGGGACAAGGGGAAGAGACCCAGTACTTC. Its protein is CASSFRGQGEETQYF.